What follows are 24 T cell receptor beta chains derived from one specimen sequenced in a study of response to subunit inactivated influenza vaccine. A single record per CDR3 protein comes from TCRdb applying MiXCR to the RT-PCR reads. The sample has over 800,000 distinct CDR3 sequences, approximately 22% seen once. The specimen comprised PBMCs from blood, sampled roughly 5 days after vaccination. The receptors were gathered from a man aged 45-60 years who received an inactivated influenza vaccine.

This clonotype was seen only a few times. The V gene is TRBV20-1, the J gene TRBJ2-5, with 12 bases that match TRBD2. The CDR3 is 15 residues long. Germline CDR1 is DFQATT and CDR2 is SNEGSKA (reference sequence). V lost 5 bases and J lost 4; bases outside the gene matches: 8. The CDR3 spells CSAPGLAGNPETQYF. The CDR3 nucleotides read TGCAGTGCTCCTGGACTAGCGGGAAATCCAGAGACCCAGTACTTC.

This clonotype was seen many times. The chain carries TRBV12-3 or TRBV12-4 and TRBJ1-2; no clear D. V was trimmed by 4 bases and J by 2 bases, leaving 5 bases between them. CDR3 length equals 12 residues. CDR3 coding DNA: TGTGCCAGCAGTTCGATGAACTATGGCTACACCTTC. Translated: CASSSMNYGYTF.

This clonotype came up a few times. CDR3 in DNA: TGTGCCAGCAGTTACCCCACCGGGCCAGCCAAAAACATTCAGTACTTC. Translation: CASSYPTGPAKNIQYF. The V and J genes are TRBV6-2 or TRBV6-3 and TRBJ2-4; no firm D call. Trimming took 2 bases from V and 0 from J, leaving 11 bases between them. The CDR3 loop spans 16 amino acids. Germline V CDR1 and CDR2: MNHEY, SVGEGT.

This clonotype occurred a few times. V usage is TRBV12-3 or TRBV12-4 and J usage is TRBJ2-5; D may be TRBD1 or TRBD2 (5 bases each). Trimming left V 7 bases short and J 4 bases short, with 13 bases between. This CDR3 is 13 amino acids long. In DNA, the CDR3 is TGTGCCAGCACCTATGGTGGGGGAGAGACCCAGTACTTC. Its protein is CASTYGGGETQYF.

In its sample, this clonotype was seen a few times. The genes are TRBV28 and TRBJ2-7; D uncertain. Germline V CDR1 and CDR2: MDHEN, SYDVKM. This CDR3 spans 17 amino acids. With 8 bases removed from V and 0 bases from J, the gap between germline ends came to 23 bases. This CDR3 reads CASSLPLATSSSYEQYF. CDR3 sequence (DNA): TGTGCCAGCTCCCTCCCCTTAGCCACCTCGAGCTCCTACGAGCAGTACTTC. Using reference TRBV28 and TRBJ2-7 for the parts outside the CDR3, the full variable domain is DVKVTQSSRYLVKRTGEKVFLECVQDMDHENMFWYRQDPGLGLRLIYFSYDVKMKEKGDIPEGYSVSREKKERFSLILESASTNQTSMYLCASSLPLATSSSYEQYFGPGTRLTVT.

This clonotype has a handful of counts. The chain has TRBV11-2 and TRBJ1-1; 9 nucleotides match TRBD1. This CDR3 spans 15 amino acids. Trimming cost V 0 bases and J 10 bases; bases outside gene matches: 9. Germline CDR1 SGHAT, CDR2 FQNNGV. The chain's CDR3 is CASSLEGDRGDGAFF. CDR3 sequence (DNA): TGTGCCAGCAGCTTAGAGGGTGACAGGGGGGACGGAGCTTTCTTT.

This clonotype was seen repeatedly, ten times or more. The rearrangement uses TRBV6-5 and TRBJ2-7; D might be TRBD1 (5 bases). CDR1 is MNHEY, CDR2 SVGAGI, per germline. There are 14 residues in the CDR3. Trimming pared 2 bases from V and 5 bases from J, leaving 13 bases between. The CDR3 bases are TGTGCCAGCAGTTACAACAGGTTCTGGGACGAGCAGTACTTC. This sequence encodes CASSYNRFWDEQYF.

This clonotype was detected ten times or more. For the CDR3, the DNA is TGCAGCGCTGGCGAGGGGGGGACCGGGGAGCTGTTTTTT. This sequence encodes CSAGEGGTGELFF. The rearrangement links TRBV29-1 to TRBJ2-2, with TRBD2 as a possible D gene (7 bases). Germline CDR1 SQVTM, CDR2 ANQGSEA. Trimming left V 7 bases short and J 5 bases short, with 14 bases between. The CDR3 totals 13 residues.

The rearrangement links TRBV20-1 to TRBJ2-1, with 10 bases fitting TRBD2. This CDR3 comprises 11 residues. Germline assignment: CDR1 DFQATT and CDR2 SNEGSKA (reference sequence). The junction had 4 bases not matched to a gene; V was cut back by 3 bases and J by 14 bases. In DNA form, the CDR3 reads TGCAGTGCTAGTTTTAGCGGGAGGAAGTTCTTC. It yields the protein CSASFSGRKFF.

The rearrangement joins TRBV5-5 to TRBJ1-5; TRBD1 matches 9 bases. The germline CDR1 and CDR2 sequences are SGHKS and YYEKEE (reference sequence). This CDR3 comprises 17 residues. With 6 bases clipped from V and 4 bases from J, the junction kept 14 bases outside the gene matches. As DNA, the CDR3 is TGTGCCAGCACCCCTTTCTGGACAGGGGCACAAAATCAGCCCCAGCATTTT. Encoded protein: CASTPFWTGAQNQPQHF.

This sequence joins TRBV5-1 and TRBJ2-5; 7 bases fit TRBD1. The CDR3 extends over 11 amino acids. CDR1 SGHRS and CDR2 YFSETQ come from the germline V gene. The V and J ends lost 4 bases and 13 bases, in that order; junction bases with no gene match: 7. The CDR3 spells CASSTKGALYF. The CDR3 nucleotides are TGCGCCAGCAGCACCAAGGGGGCCCTGTACTTC. The entire variable domain, with the rest obtained from reference TRBV5-1 and TRBJ2-5, is as follows: KAGVTQTPRYLIKTRGQQVTLSCSPISGHRSVSWYQQTPGQGLQFLFEYFSETQRNKGNFPGRFSGRQFSNSRSEMNVSTLELGDSALYLCASSTKGALYFGPGTRLLVL.

This clonotype has at least ten counts. The CDR3: CSALLPGRQYEQYF. CDR3 nucleotides: TGCAGTGCTCTACTCCCGGGACGGCAATACGAGCAGTACTTC. The chain employs TRBV20-1 and TRBJ2-7, with D perhaps given as TRBD1 or TRBD2 (5 bases each). V was shortened by 5 bases and J by 4 bases, with 18 bases between the two germline ends. Germline V gene lookup returns CDR1 DFQATT and CDR2 SNEGSKA (reference sequence). The CDR3 spans 14 residues.

In its sample, this clonotype was seen a few times. The chain has TRBV5-1 and TRBJ2-5; 9 bases are shared with TRBD1. The DNA end is a closer match to TRBJ2-3, so the J assignment may be wrong. Germline values: CDR1 SGHRS, CDR2 YFSETQ. The CDR3 covers 13 residues. DNA of the CDR3: TGCGCCAGCAGCCCGGGACAGGGCGGTACGCAGTATTTT. It codes for CASSPGQGGTQYF.

The J gene is TRBJ1-5, the V gene TRBV7-9; TRBD1 agrees at 9 bases. This CDR3 spans 19 amino acids. CDR1 and CDR2 from the germline V gene are SEHNR and FQNEAQ (reference sequence). J was trimmed by 0 bases and V by 5 bases; bases with no gene match: 14. The CDR3: CASSQSTGGGLYSNQPQHF. The CDR3 DNA follows: TGTGCCAGCAGCCAATCGACAGGGGGAGGATTATATAGCAATCAGCCCCAGCATTTT.

This clonotype showed up just a few times. The chain recombines TRBV20-1 with TRBJ2-7; 7 bases map to TRBD1. The CDR3 extends over 14 amino acids. The V gene end was trimmed by 3 bases and the J gene end by 2 bases; junction bases not matched to a gene: 7. Germline CDR1 and CDR2: DFQATT and SNEGSKA (reference sequence). CDR3 in amino acids: CSASLVGQAYEQYF. Written as DNA, the CDR3 is TGCAGTGCTAGCCTTGTAGGACAGGCCTACGAGCAGTACTTC.

The CDR3 nucleotides are TGCGCCAGCAGCCTCGAGGGGGCACAACGGGCAGATACGCAGTATTTT. It specifies CASSLEGAQRADTQYF. The chain recombines TRBV5-1 with TRBJ2-3; TRBD1 agrees at 7 bases. The germline V gene encodes CDR1 SGHRS and CDR2 YFSETQ. J was trimmed by 4 bases and V by 4 bases; bases with no gene match: 12. The CDR3 covers 16 residues.

This clonotype has more than one count but fewer than ten. The genes are TRBV29-1 and TRBJ1-1; TRBD1 matches at 9 bases. This CDR3 spans 13 amino acids. J gave up 10 bases and V 1 base, and 7 bases lay outside the gene matches. Germline V gives CDR1 SQVTM, CDR2 ANQGSEA. The CDR3 DNA follows: TGCAGCGTTGAAGGCGACAGGGGGAGCGCAGCTTTCTTT. It encodes CSVEGDRGSAAFF.

This clonotype was observed a handful of times. V usage is TRBV9 and J usage is TRBJ2-3; TRBD2 aligns across 7 bases. Trimming cost V 0 bases and J 10 bases; bases outside gene matches: 5. The CDR3 contains 13 residues. Germline lookup yields CDR1 SGDLS and CDR2 YYNGEE. CDR3 nucleotide sequence: TGTGCCAGCAGCGTAGACAGCGGGGAGTCGCAGTATTTT. This encodes CASSVDSGESQYF.

There are a few counts of this clonotype. The V gene is TRBV6-2 or TRBV6-3, the J gene TRBJ2-5, with 9 bases lining up with TRBD1. Looked up from germline, CDR1 is MNHEY and CDR2 is SVGEGT. Trimming at V came to 2 bases and at J to 3 bases, leaving 7 bases not matched to a gene. This CDR3 comprises 16 residues. The CDR3: CASSYATGGVEETQYF. The CDR3, as DNA: TGTGCCAGCAGTTACGCGACAGGGGGAGTGGAAGAGACCCAGTACTTC.

The chain has TRBV6-2 or TRBV6-3 and TRBJ1-4; D is ambiguous. This CDR3 is built from 11 residues. V lost 5 bases and J lost 7, with 5 bases in between. Germline V CDR1 and CDR2: MNHEY, SVGEGT. The CDR3: CASSDGEKLFF. Here the CDR3 DNA reads TGTGCCAGCAGTGACGGTGAAAAACTGTTTTTT.

V usage is TRBV6-2 or TRBV6-3 and J usage is TRBJ2-5; 10 positions agree with TRBD2. The CDR3 covers 16 residues. CDR1 is MNHEY, CDR2 SVGEGT, per germline. The junction had 9 bases not matched to a gene; V was cut back by 6 bases and J by 2 bases. CDR3 protein: CASRTPGLAQQETQYF. The CDR3 nucleotides are TGTGCCAGCAGAACCCCGGGACTAGCGCAACAAGAGACCCAGTACTTC.

This chain connects TRBV21-1 to TRBJ2-3; the D call of TRBD2 is as the table states it, not checked on the DNA. TRBV21-1 is described as a pseudogene. The CDR3 sequence is 17 residues long. The CDR3 spells CASRGTDGTSSPDTQYF. The CDR3 DNA reads TGTGCCAGCAGGGGAACAGACGGGACTAGCAGCCCAGATACGCAGTATTTT.

This clonotype was found a few times. The chain carries TRBV12-3 or TRBV12-4 and TRBJ2-7, with D possibly called TRBD1 or TRBD2 (5 bases each). The CDR3 contains 13 residues. Trimming left V 7 bases short and J 4 bases short, with 14 bases between. The CDR3 spells CASTEGSGYEQYF. Here the CDR3 DNA reads TGTGCCAGCACCGAGGGGTCCGGGTACGAGCAGTACTTC.

This clonotype has more than one count but fewer than ten. The chain uses TRBV5-1 and TRBJ2-2; 9 nucleotides line up with TRBD1. Germline CDR1 and CDR2: SGHRS and YFSETQ. V was pared by 4 bases and J by 1 base, with 5 bases of the junction left unmatched. The CDR3 sequence is 16 residues long. CDR3 region: CASSPGTGLNTGELFF. The DNA for the CDR3 is TGCGCCAGCAGCCCAGGGACAGGGCTGAACACCGGGGAGCTGTTTTTT.